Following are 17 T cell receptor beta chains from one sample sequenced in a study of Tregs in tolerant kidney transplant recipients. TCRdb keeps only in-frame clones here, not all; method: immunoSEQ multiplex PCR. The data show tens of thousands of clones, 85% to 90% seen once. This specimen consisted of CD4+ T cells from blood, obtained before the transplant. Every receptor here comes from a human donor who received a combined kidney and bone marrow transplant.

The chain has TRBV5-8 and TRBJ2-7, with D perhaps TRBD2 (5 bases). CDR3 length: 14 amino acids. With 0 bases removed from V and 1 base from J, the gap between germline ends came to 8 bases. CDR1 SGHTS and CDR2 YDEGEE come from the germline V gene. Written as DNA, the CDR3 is TGTGCCAGCAGCTTGGAGACTATTTCCTACGAGCAGTACTTC. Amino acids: CASSLETISYEQYF.

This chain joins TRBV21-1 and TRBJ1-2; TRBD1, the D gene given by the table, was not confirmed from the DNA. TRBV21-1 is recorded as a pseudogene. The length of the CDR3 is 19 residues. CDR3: CASSKESPTIKGRNYGYTF. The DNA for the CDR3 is TGTGCCAGCAGCAAAGAGAGCCCAACAATTAAGGGGCGGAACTATGGCTACACCTTC.

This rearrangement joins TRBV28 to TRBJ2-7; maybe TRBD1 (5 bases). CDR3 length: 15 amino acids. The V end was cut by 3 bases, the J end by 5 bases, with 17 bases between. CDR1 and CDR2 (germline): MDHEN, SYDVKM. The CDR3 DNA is TGTGCCAGCAGTTTTATAAGTAGGGGAACCAACGAGCAGTACTTC. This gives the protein CASSFISRGTNEQYF.

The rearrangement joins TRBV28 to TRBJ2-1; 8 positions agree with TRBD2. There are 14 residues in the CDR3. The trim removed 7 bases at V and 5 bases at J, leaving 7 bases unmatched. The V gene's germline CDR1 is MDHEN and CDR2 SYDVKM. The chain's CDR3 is CASKVSGMNNEQFF. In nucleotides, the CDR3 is TGTGCCAGCAAAGTTAGCGGGATGAACAATGAGCAGTTCTTC.

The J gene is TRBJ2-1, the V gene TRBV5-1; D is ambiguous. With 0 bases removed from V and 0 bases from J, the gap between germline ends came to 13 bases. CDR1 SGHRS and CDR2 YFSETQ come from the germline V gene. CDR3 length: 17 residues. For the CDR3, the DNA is TGCGCCAGCAGCTTGGGACCGCGGCCAAGCTCCTACAATGAGCAGTTCTTC. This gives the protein CASSLGPRPSSYNEQFF.

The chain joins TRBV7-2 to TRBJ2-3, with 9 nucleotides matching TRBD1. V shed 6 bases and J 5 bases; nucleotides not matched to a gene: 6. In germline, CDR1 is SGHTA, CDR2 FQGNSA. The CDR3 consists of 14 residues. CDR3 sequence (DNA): TGTGCCAGCAGAAAGGGACAGGGTCAAGATACGCAGTATTTT. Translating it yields CASRKGQGQDTQYF.

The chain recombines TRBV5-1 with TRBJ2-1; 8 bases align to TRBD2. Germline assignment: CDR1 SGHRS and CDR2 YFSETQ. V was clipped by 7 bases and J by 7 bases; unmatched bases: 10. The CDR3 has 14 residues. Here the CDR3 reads CASRPTGTRNEQFF. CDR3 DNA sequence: TGCGCCAGCCGCCCGACCGGGACTAGAAATGAGCAGTTCTTC. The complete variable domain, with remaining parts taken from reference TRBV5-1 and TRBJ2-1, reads KAGVTQTPRYLIKTRGQQVTLSCSPISGHRSVSWYQQTPGQGLQFLFEYFSETQRNKGNFPGRFSGRQFSNSRSEMNVSTLELGDSALYLCASRPTGTRNEQFFGPGTRLTVL.

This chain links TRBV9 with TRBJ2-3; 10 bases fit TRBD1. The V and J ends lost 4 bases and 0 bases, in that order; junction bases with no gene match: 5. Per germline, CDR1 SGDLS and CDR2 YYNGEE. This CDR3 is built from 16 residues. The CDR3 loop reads CASSPRQGASTDTQYF. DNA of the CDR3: TGTGCCAGCAGCCCCCGACAGGGGGCGAGCACAGATACGCAGTATTTT.

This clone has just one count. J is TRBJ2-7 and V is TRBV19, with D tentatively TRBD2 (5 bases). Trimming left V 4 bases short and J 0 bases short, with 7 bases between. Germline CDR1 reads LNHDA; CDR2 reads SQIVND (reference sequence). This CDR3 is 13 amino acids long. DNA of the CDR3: TGTGCCAGTAGTAAAACTAGCTCCTACGAGCAGTACTTC. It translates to CASSKTSSYEQYF.

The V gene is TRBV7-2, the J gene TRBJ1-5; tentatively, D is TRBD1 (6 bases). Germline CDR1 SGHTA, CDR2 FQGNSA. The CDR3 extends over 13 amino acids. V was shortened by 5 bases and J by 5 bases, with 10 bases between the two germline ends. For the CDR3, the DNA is TGTGCCAGCAGCGCCCGGACAGATCAGCCCCAGCATTTT. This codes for CASSARTDQPQHF. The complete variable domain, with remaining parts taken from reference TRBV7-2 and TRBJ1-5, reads GAGVSQSPSNKVTEKGKDVELRCDPISGHTALYWYRQSLGQGLEFLIYFQGNSAPDKSGLPSDRFSAERTGGSVSTLTIQRTQQEDSAVYLCASSARTDQPQHFGDGTRLSIL.

DNA of the CDR3: TGCGCCAGCAGGAGGGGACAGGGGGGCACAGATACGCAGTATTTT. It is translated as CASRRGQGGTDTQYF. The V gene is TRBV5-1, the J gene TRBJ2-3; 11 nucleotides match TRBD1. The V and J ends lost 5 bases and 1 base, in that order; junction bases with no gene match: 3. The CDR3 runs 15 residues. The germline V gene has CDR1 SGHRS and CDR2 YFSETQ.

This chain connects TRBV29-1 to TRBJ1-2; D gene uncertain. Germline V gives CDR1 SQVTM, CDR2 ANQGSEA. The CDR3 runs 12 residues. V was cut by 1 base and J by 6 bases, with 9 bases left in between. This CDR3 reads CSVEGSGNGYTF. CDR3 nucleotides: TGCAGCGTTGAAGGTTCGGGAAATGGCTACACCTTC. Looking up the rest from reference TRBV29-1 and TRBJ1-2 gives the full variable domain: SAVISQKPSRDICQRGTSLTIQCQVDSQVTMMFWYRQQPGQSLTLIATANQGSEATYESGFVIDKFPISRPNLTFSTLTVSNMSPEDSSIYLCSVEGSGNGYTFGSGTRLTVV.

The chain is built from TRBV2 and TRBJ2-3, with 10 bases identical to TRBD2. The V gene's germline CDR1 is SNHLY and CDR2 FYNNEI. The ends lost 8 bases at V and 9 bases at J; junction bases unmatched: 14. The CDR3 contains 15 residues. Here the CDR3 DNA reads TGTGCCAGCTTGGGGGAAGCGGGAGGGCCTGGCACGCAGTATTTT. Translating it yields CASLGEAGGPGTQYF.

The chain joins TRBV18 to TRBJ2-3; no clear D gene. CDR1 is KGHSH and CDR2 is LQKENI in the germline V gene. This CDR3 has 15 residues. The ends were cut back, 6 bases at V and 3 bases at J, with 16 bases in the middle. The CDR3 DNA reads TGTGCCAGCTCGCTCACACCTCCTCAGACAGATACGCAGTATTTT. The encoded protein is CASSLTPPQTDTQYF.

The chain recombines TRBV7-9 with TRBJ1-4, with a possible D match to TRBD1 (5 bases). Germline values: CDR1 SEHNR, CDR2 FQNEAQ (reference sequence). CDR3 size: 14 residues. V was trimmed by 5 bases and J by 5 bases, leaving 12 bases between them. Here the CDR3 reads CASSQRDSNEKLFF. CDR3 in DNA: TGTGCCAGCAGCCAACGAGACAGCAATGAAAAACTGTTTTTT.

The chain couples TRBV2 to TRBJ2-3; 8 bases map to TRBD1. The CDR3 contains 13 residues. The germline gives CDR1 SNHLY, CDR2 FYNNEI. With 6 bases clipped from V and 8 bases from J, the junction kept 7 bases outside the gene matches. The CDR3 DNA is TGTGCCAGCAGGACAGGGGCCACGGGTACGCAGTATTTT. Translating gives CASRTGATGTQYF.

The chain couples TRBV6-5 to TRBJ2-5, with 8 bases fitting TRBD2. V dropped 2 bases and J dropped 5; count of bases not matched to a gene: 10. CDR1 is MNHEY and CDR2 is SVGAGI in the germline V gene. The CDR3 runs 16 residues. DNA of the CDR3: TGTGCCAGCAGTTACACCAGTAGCGGGACGGGGGAGACCCAGTACTTC. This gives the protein CASSYTSSGTGETQYF.